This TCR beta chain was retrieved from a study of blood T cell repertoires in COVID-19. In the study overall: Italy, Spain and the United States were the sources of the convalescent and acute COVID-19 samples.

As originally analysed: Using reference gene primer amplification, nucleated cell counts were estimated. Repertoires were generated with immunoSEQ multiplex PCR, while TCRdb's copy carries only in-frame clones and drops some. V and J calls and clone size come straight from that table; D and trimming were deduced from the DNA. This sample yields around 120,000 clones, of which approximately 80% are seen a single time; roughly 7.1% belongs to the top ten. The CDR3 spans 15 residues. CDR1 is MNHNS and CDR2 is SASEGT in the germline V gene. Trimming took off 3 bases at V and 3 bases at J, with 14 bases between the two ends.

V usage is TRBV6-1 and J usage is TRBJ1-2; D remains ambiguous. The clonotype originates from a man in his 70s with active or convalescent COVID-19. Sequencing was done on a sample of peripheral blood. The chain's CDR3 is CASSDRPRRDYGYTF. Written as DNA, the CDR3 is TGTGCCAGCAGTGACCGGCCCCGACGGGACTATGGCTACACCTTC.